Listed here are 16 T cell receptor beta chains from one sample, sequenced in a study of blood T cell repertoires in COVID-19. Some clones are missing from TCRdb's copy, which holds only in-frame ones; the method was immunoSEQ multiplex PCR. Of about 110,000 clones in the sample, 65% to 80% were seen once. Sequencing was performed on peripheral blood. The receptor source for this set is an older woman with acute or convalescent COVID-19.

The chain combines TRBV5-1 with TRBJ2-6; 12 bases agree with TRBD1. Germline V gives CDR1 SGHRS, CDR2 YFSETQ. The CDR3 runs to 19 residues. J gave up 4 bases and V 2 bases, and 10 bases lay outside the gene matches. The CDR3 DNA follows: TGCGCCAGCAGCTTTGGGACAGGGGGCTCTCTATCCGGGGCCAACGTCCTGACTTTC. Translated, it gives CASSFGTGGSLSGANVLTF. Drawing the rest from reference TRBV5-1 and TRBJ2-6, the complete variable domain is KAGVTQTPRYLIKTRGQQVTLSCSPISGHRSVSWYQQTPGQGLQFLFEYFSETQRNKGNFPGRFSGRQFSNSRSEMNVSTLELGDSALYLCASSFGTGGSLSGANVLTFGAGSRLTVL.

The genes are TRBV10-3 and TRBJ1-6; D is ambiguous. The CDR3 totals 15 residues. The germline V and J ends were trimmed by 6 bases and 3 bases, with 12 bases remaining between them. CDR1 is ENHRY and CDR2 is SYGVKD in the germline V gene. The CDR3 is CAISEGGYYNSPLHF. As DNA, the CDR3 is TGTGCCATCAGCGAGGGAGGTTACTATAATTCACCCCTCCACTTT.

This clone was found a few times. The chain recombines TRBV6-5 with TRBJ1-4; D may be TRBD1 (6 bases). This CDR3 comprises 15 residues. Germline V gene lookup returns CDR1 MNHEY and CDR2 SVGAGI. V lost 6 bases and J lost 7, with 18 bases in between. CDR3 amino acids: CASRPGGTGSEKLFF. CDR3 DNA sequence: TGTGCCAGCAGGCCCGGCGGCACAGGGAGTGAAAAACTGTTTTTT.

The chain joins TRBV7-9 to TRBJ2-1, with D maybe TRBD1 (6 bases). The germline CDR1 and CDR2 sequences are SEHNR and FQNEAQ (reference sequence). CDR3 length: 13 residues. V was cut by 4 bases and J by 9 bases, with 13 bases left in between. The CDR3 DNA reads TGTGCCAGCAGCTCACAAACAGGGACTGAGCAGTTCTTC. It translates to CASSSQTGTEQFF.

The CDR3 region has the DNA TGTGCCAGCAGCTTTTTCAGGGCGGTGGACACTGAAGCTTTCTTT. This gives the protein CASSFFRAVDTEAFF. The genes are TRBV7-9 and TRBJ1-1; D may be TRBD1 (5 bases). This CDR3 contains 15 residues. In germline, CDR1 is SEHNR, CDR2 FQNEAQ (reference sequence). Between the trimmed V and J ends, which lost 3 bases and 3 bases, there was a span of 14 bases.

The chain uses TRBV6-5 and TRBJ2-7; possibly TRBD2 for D (6 bases). Germline CDR1 reads MNHEY; CDR2 reads SVGAGI. This CDR3 spans 14 amino acids. V lost 8 bases and J 2 bases, leaving 16 bases between the germline ends. CDR3 sequence (DNA): TGTGCCAGCGAGGACCGGGGGAGAGCCTACGAGCAGTACTTC. It is translated as CASEDRGRAYEQYF.

V gene TRBV6-1 combines with J gene TRBJ1-1, with TRBD1 identical over 9 bases. The length of the CDR3 is 17 residues. Germline-derived CDR1 and CDR2 are MNHNS and SASEGT. The ends lost 1 base at V and 0 bases at J; junction bases unmatched: 6. CDR3 bases: TGTGCCAGCAGTGAAGGGGACAGGGCCTATATGAACACTGAAGCTTTCTTT. Translation gives CASSEGDRAYMNTEAFF.

The V call is TRBV15, the J call TRBJ2-7; 11 bases match TRBD2. The germline V gene has CDR1 LNHNV and CDR2 YYDKDF (reference sequence). The CDR3 loop spans 15 amino acids. The V gene end was trimmed by 1 base and the J gene end by 6 bases; junction bases not matched to a gene: 5. CDR3: CATSRVASGGSEQYF. CDR3 in DNA: TGTGCCACCAGCAGAGTCGCTAGCGGGGGGAGCGAGCAGTACTTC.

A remark on this clone: This CDR3 is also generated by other DNA sequences in the sample. The rearrangement joins TRBV11-2 to TRBJ2-1; 10 nucleotides agree with TRBD2. The CDR3 covers 16 residues. Germline V gene lookup returns CDR1 SGHAT and CDR2 FQNNGV. The ends lost 1 base at V and 4 bases at J; junction bases unmatched: 4. CDR3 coding DNA: TGTGCCAGCAGCTTAGTGGGTAGCGGGGGGTACAATGAGCAGTTCTTC. Amino acid sequence: CASSLVGSGGYNEQFF.

The J gene is TRBJ2-5, the V gene TRBV6-2 or TRBV6-3; possibly TRBD2 for D (7 bases). V dropped 2 bases and J dropped 3 bases, with 13 bases sitting between them. CDR1 is MNHEY and CDR2 is SVGEGT in the germline V gene. This CDR3 is built from 15 residues. This chain's CDR3 is CASSYDGGPKETQYF. The CDR3 DNA reads TGTGCCAGCAGTTACGACGGGGGGCCCAAAGAGACCCAGTACTTC.

The chain recombines TRBV3-1 (or the pseudogene TRBV3-2) with TRBJ2-7; D is undetermined. CDR3 length: 13 residues. Trimming left V 3 bases short and J 9 bases short, with 15 bases between. Germline CDR1 is LGHDT and CDR2 is YNNKEL (reference sequence). CDR3 loop: CASSHRQGSGQYF. The CDR3 region has the DNA TGTGCCAGCAGCCACAGACAAGGATCTGGGCAGTACTTC.

The chain couples TRBV12-3 or TRBV12-4 to TRBJ1-4; no clear D. The CDR3 covers 13 residues. Trimming took 6 bases from V and 5 from J, leaving 10 bases between them. This CDR3 is CASSYRVNEKLFF. CDR3 DNA: TGTGCCAGCAGCTATCGGGTGAATGAAAAACTGTTTTTT.

The chain has TRBV7-9 and TRBJ2-1; possible D gene TRBD2, 5 bases. Germline assignment: CDR1 SEHNR and CDR2 FQNEAQ (reference sequence). This CDR3 region has 13 residues. Trimming shortened V by 1 base and J by 6 bases, and 7 bases separated the two germline ends. The CDR3 loop is CASSLGRFNEQFF. The CDR3 DNA reads as TGTGCCAGCAGCTTAGGGAGGTTCAATGAGCAGTTCTTC.

This clone has a handful of counts. The rearrangement links TRBV4-1 to TRBJ1-6; 7 positions agree with TRBD1. CDR1 and CDR2 (germline): MGHRA, YSYEKL. The ends lost 0 bases at V and 13 bases at J; junction bases unmatched: 9. The CDR3 sequence is 15 residues long. CDR3 amino acids: CASSQEQGTVAPLHF. In nucleotides, the CDR3 is TGCGCCAGCAGCCAAGAACAGGGGACGGTCGCTCCCCTCCACTTT.

This clone has more than one count but fewer than ten. The CDR3 here is CASTGAAGTEHNYGYTF. CDR3 bases: TGTGCCAGCACCGGTGCGGCAGGGACTGAACATAACTATGGCTACACCTTC. V is TRBV28 and J is TRBJ1-2, with D perhaps TRBD1 (5 bases). CDR1 and CDR2 (germline): MDHEN, SYDVKM. Trimming stripped 7 bases from V and 1 base from J, with 22 bases between. This CDR3 is built from 17 residues.

This clone came up a few times. The chain joins TRBV5-1 to TRBJ1-4; D is perhaps TRBD1 (6 bases). CDR3 length: 15 residues. V dropped 0 bases and J dropped 3 bases, with 9 bases sitting between them. CDR1 and CDR2 from the germline V gene are SGHRS and YFSETQ. The CDR3 loop is CASSLDRVANEKLFF. The CDR3 nucleotides read TGCGCCAGCAGCTTGGACAGGGTAGCTAATGAAAAACTGTTTTTT. Combining the CDR3 with reference TRBV5-1 and TRBJ1-4 gives the whole variable domain KAGVTQTPRYLIKTRGQQVTLSCSPISGHRSVSWYQQTPGQGLQFLFEYFSETQRNKGNFPGRFSGRQFSNSRSEMNVSTLELGDSALYLCASSLDRVANEKLFFGSGTQLSVL.